This T cell receptor (beta chain) was sequenced in a study of cytomegalovirus exposure and HLA in healthy donors (dated by TCRdb to about 2017). Background for the entire study: According to a later analysis, the roughly 130 validation repertoires were produced on the same platform as the approximately 600 repertoires of the first cohort. The study combined high-throughput TCR immunosequencing, statistical association of individual TCRs with disease status, and machine learning to predict cytomegalovirus infection status. The study was designed to test whether signatures of past pathogen exposure could be identified by cataloging public T cell receptors. Besides the first cohort of roughly 660 subjects, a separate validation cohort made up of over 100 different subjects was used. Overall study outcomes, separate from this receptor: In vitro tests confirmed that a few of the cytomegalovirus-associated TCR beta chains recognize cytomegalovirus antigens. While some public TCRs were present in many individuals, most TCR sequences turned up only very rarely across donors. The study listed 150 to 200 TCR beta chains as associated with cytomegalovirus. A later analysis lacked HLA typing for the validation cohort, so it scored co-occurrence in that cohort across all 120 repertoires. In both the original and validation cohorts, the classifier was reported to diagnose cytomegalovirus status with high specificity and sensitivity. Subsequent analysis determined that TCRs grouped into clusters in the first cohort also showed a tendency toward co-occurrence across the 130 or so validation repertoires, and 85% to 95% of cluster scores exceeded 0. The authors suggested that the approach could potentially be extended to other disease states and immunological phenotypes.

Measured from the cysteine to the phenylalanine, the CDR3 is 13 residues long. CDR3 DNA is the only sequence kept; it has 39 bases, read in frame from the first base. Trimming accounts for 4 bases at V and 5 bases at J, while the number of junction bases matched to no gene is 4. The CDR1 and CDR2 encoded by the germline V gene are SGHTA and FQGNSA. This clone was counted a single time. Its antigen is not yet known. Per-base quality was not reported, and no clone a single base away is much larger than it. Libraries were built with the immunoSEQ multiplex PCR assay. In the paper's pipeline: A statistical classification framework was developed to diagnose cytomegalovirus status using the catalog of TCR beta chain sequences. This is the immuneACCESS table as TCRdb keeps it, with only in-frame sequences that have V and J called. A part of the clones is gone; compared with another copy, unresolved V genes explain less than half, and the rest is unexplained. V and J calls and clone size are copied from that table; D and trimming were computed from the DNA. A total of hundreds of thousands of clones appear in this sample, approximately 84% of them only once. The ten largest make up about 12% of the sample.

Donors formed part of the validation cohort, which comprised 120 or so subjects and was distinct from the first cohort of 670 or so subjects. Sequenced sample: PBMCs. The TCR was taken from a man aged 18 to 29 in good health and CMV-seropositive. Recombination connected TRBV7-2 to TRBJ2-7; TRBD1 fits 8 bases in the junction. The DNA sequence reads TGTGCCAGCAGCTCGAGGACAGGGAACGAGCAGTACTTC. The resulting protein is CASSSRTGNEQYF.